The rows below give T cell receptor beta chains drawn from one sample of a study of tumor and adjacent non-tumor tissue in lung cancer. TCRdb processed the multiplex PCR reads anew with MiXCR; each CDR3 protein has one entry. Counted here are over 100,000 distinct CDR3 sequences, 60% to 70% occurring once; the ten biggest clones make up around 20%. The sample consisted of distant non-tumor lung tissue. The receptors stem from a man aged 60-69 years with non-small cell lung cancer. Each CDR3 is given with its conserved first and last residue.

j_gene: TRBJ1-5
v_gene: TRBV12-3/TRBV12-4
len: 17
CDR3aa: CASSFFSPLDSNQPQHF

j_gene: TRBJ1-2
v_gene: TRBV20-1
len: 15
CDR3aa: CSTRVTVGGEGGYTF

j_gene: TRBJ2-2
v_gene: TRBV4-2
len: 16
CDR3aa: CASSPRGDSDTGELFF

j_gene: TRBJ2-3
v_gene: TRBV6-5
len: 14
CDR3aa: CVSRPRNPTDTQYF

j_gene: TRBJ2-3
v_gene: TRBV6-5
len: 16
CDR3aa: CASSNQGGSSTDTQYF

j_gene: TRBJ2-7
v_gene: TRBV7-3
len: 14
CDR3aa: CASSLGGDSYEQYF

j_gene: TRBJ1-2
v_gene: TRBV12-3/TRBV12-4
len: 14
CDR3aa: CASREGQANYGYNF

j_gene: TRBJ2-3
v_gene: TRBV6-2/TRBV6-3
len: 19
CDR3aa: CASRARRPLAGVGTDTQYF

j_gene: TRBJ2-7
v_gene: TRBV5-4
len: 16
CDR3aa: CASSLGTSMGTYEQYF

j_gene: TRBJ1-2
v_gene: TRBV5-4
len: 11
CDR3aa: CVSGGHYGYTF

j_gene: TRBJ2-3
v_gene: TRBV11-2
len: 14
CDR3aa: CASSNLTSTATQYF

j_gene: TRBJ1-4
v_gene: TRBV6-5
len: 21
CDR3aa: CASSYSAPTTGRTVKNEKLLF

j_gene: TRBJ2-4
v_gene: TRBV12-3/TRBV12-4
len: 14
CDR3aa: CASSQGQCGNIQYF

j_gene: TRBJ2-1
v_gene: TRBV30
len: 15
CDR3aa: CAWTPGRSSYNQQFF